This T cell receptor (beta chain) was identified during a study of identifying expanded T cells in peripheral blood. Sequenced by immunoSEQ multiplex PCR; TCRdb stores in-frame clones only, minus some. The sample records about 78,000 clones, 84% being singletons. This clone came up once. What it recognizes is unknown. V lost 1 base and J lost 5, with 11 bases in between. The CDR3 is 14 residues long. The germline V gene has CDR1 SGHNT and CDR2 YENEEA. Study-level findings and limits: Approximately 1.1 clones differed between technical replicates, versus approximately 17 and 20 over time. Across healthy donors, higher total template counts meant significantly greater roughly 2-week count variance.

Healthy donors had no documented immune events, such as infections, while sampled. This clonotype was obtained from a person aged 18-70 years in good health. This rearrangement joins TRBV11-3 to TRBJ2-5; unclear D gene. Sequenced material: blood. The CDR3 region is CASSLGADRETQYF. CDR3 nucleotides: TGTGCCAGCAGCTTAGGGGCAGACCGGGAGACCCAGTACTTC.